This T cell receptor (beta chain) originates from a study of shared clonotypes between healthy human individuals. Study at large: The donor pool was made up of two women and a few men aged 18 to 49. CD4 naive and CD4 memory each took three plates per donor, while CD8 naive took two and CD8 memory one.

The protocol was immunoSEQ multiplex PCR, while the TCRdb copy is restricted to in-frame clones and leaves out a portion. The sample shows 2,100,000 or so clones, approximately 96% of them seen only once. Trimming at V came to 0 bases and at J to 4 bases, leaving 4 bases not matched to a gene. The CDR3 sequence is 15 residues long. Germline V gene data show CDR1 as MNHEY and CDR2 as SVGAGI. General study points: Sharing of clonotypes among donors was expected to vary with sequencing depth.

There were only Caucasian adults among the donors, and all lived in Nashville, Tennessee. This clone occurred once. Its antigen is currently unknown. Additional DNA sequences in this sample encode the identical CDR3. This chain joins TRBV6-5 and TRBJ1-1, with 8 bases lining up with TRBD1. Sequencing was done on a sample of naive CD4+ T cells sorted from blood. Described subset: CD45RA+ positively selected. The TCR comes from a man aged 18 to 35 in good health. Here the CDR3 DNA reads TGTGCCAGCAGTTACTCGCCAGGGGGCGGCACTGAAGCTTTCTTT. The encoded protein is CASSYSPGGGTEAFF.